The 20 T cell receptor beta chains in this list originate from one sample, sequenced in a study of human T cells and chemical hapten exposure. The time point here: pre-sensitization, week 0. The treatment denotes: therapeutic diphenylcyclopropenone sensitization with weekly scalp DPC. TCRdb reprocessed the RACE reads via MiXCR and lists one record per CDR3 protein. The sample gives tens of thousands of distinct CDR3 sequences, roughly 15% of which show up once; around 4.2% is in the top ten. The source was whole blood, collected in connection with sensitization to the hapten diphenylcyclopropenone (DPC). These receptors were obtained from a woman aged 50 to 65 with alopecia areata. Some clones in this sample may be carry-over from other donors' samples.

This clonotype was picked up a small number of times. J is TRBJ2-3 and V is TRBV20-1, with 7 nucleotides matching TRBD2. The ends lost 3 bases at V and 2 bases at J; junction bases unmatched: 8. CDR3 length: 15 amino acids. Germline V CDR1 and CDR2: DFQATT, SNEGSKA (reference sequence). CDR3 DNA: TGCAGTGCTAGCTACGGCGGGAGCGCCACAGATACGCAGTATTTT. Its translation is CSASYGGSATDTQYF.

This CDR3 reads CAWSREWQPQHF. Written as DNA, the CDR3 is TGTGCCTGGAGCAGGGAATGGCAGCCCCAGCATTTT. This chain joins TRBV30 and TRBJ1-5; TRBD1 might be the D (5 bases). The CDR3 consists of 12 residues. Germline V lookup: CDR1 GTSNPN, CDR2 SVGIG (reference sequence). V lost 3 bases and J 7 bases, leaving 10 bases between the germline ends.

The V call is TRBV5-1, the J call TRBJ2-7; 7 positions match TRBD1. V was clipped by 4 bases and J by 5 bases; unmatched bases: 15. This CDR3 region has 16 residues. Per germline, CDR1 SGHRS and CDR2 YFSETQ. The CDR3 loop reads CASSTTSGTVTHEQYF. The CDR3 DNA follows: TGCGCCAGCAGCACAACGTCCGGGACAGTTACTCACGAGCAGTACTTC.

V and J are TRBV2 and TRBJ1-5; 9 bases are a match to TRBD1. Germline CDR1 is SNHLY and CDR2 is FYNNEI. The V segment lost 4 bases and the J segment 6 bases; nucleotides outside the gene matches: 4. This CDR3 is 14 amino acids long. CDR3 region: CASSADRGTQPQHF. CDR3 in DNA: TGTGCCAGCAGTGCGGACAGGGGTACTCAGCCCCAGCATTTT. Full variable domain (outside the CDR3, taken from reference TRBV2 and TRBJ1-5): EPEVTQTPSHQVTQMGQEVILRCVPISNHLYFYWYRQILGQKVEFLVSFYNNEISEKSEIFDDQFSVERPDGSNFTLKIRSTKLEDSAMYFCASSADRGTQPQHFGDGTRLSIL.

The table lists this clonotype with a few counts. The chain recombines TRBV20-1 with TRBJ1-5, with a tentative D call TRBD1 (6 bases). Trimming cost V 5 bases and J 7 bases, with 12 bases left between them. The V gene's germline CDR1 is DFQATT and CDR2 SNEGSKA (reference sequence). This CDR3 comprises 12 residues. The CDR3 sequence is CSAGRGIQPQHF. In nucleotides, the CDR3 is TGCAGTGCTGGCAGGGGTATCCAGCCCCAGCATTTT.

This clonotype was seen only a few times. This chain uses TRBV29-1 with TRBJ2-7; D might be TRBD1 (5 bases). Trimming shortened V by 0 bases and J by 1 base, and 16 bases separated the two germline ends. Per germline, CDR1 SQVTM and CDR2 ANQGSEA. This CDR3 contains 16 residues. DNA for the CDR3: TGCAGCGTTGAAGACGGAAGGGGCACCCCTTCCTACGAGCAGTACTTC. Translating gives CSVEDGRGTPSYEQYF.

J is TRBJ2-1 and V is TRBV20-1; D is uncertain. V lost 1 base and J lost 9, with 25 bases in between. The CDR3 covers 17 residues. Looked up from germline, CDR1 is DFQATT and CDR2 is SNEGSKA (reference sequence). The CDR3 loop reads CSARVHLPGVSSSEQFF. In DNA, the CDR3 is TGCAGTGCTAGAGTTCATCTGCCGGGCGTATCCTCGAGTGAGCAGTTCTTC.

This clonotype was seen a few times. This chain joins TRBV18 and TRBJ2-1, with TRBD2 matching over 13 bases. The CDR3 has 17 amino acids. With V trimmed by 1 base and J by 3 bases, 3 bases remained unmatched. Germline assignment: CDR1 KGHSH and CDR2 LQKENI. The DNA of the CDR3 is TGTGCCAGCTCACCACTACGGACTAGCGGGAGCTACAATGAGCAGTTCTTC. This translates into CASSPLRTSGSYNEQFF.

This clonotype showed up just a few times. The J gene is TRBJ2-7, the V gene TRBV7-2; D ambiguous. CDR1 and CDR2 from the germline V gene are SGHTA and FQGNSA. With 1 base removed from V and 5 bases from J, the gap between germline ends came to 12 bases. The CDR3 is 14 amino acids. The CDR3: CASSLGGSRHEQYF. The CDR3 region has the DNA TGTGCCAGCAGCTTAGGTGGCAGCCGGCACGAGCAGTACTTC. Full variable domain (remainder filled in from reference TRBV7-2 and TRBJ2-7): GAGVSQSPSNKVTEKGKDVELRCDPISGHTALYWYRQSLGQGLEFLIYFQGNSAPDKSGLPSDRFSAERTGGSVSTLTIQRTQQEDSAVYLCASSLGGSRHEQYFGPGTRLTVT.

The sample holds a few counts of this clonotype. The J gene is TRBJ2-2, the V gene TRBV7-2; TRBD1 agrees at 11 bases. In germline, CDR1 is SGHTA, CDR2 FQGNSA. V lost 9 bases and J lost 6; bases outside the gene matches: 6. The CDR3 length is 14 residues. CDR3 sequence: CASQGTGGPGELFF. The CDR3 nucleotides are TGTGCCAGTCAGGGGACAGGGGGTCCCGGGGAGCTGTTTTTT.

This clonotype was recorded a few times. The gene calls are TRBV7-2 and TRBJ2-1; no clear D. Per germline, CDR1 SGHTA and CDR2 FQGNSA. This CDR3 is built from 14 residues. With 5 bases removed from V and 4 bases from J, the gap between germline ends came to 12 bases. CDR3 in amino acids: CASSRIDRYNEQFF. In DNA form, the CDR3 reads TGTGCCAGCAGCCGCATCGACCGATACAATGAGCAGTTCTTC.

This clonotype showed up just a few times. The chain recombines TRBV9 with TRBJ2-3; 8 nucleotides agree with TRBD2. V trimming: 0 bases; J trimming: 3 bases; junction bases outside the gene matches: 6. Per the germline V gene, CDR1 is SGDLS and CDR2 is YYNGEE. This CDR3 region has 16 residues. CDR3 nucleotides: TGTGCCAGCAGCGTAGGATCTAGCGGGTATACAGATACGCAGTATTTT. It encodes CASSVGSSGYTDTQYF.

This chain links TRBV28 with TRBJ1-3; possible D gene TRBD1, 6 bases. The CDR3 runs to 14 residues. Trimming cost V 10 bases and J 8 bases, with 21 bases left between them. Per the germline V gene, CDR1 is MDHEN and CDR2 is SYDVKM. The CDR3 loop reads CAIRTARLLDTIYF. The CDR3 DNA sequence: TGTGCCATCCGGACAGCGCGCTTACTTGACACCATATATTTT. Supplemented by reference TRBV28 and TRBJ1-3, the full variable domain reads DVKVTQSSRYLVKRTGEKVFLECVQDMDHENMFWYRQDPGLGLRLIYFSYDVKMKEKGDIPEGYSVSREKKERFSLILESASTNQTSMYLCAIRTARLLDTIYFGEGSWLTVV.

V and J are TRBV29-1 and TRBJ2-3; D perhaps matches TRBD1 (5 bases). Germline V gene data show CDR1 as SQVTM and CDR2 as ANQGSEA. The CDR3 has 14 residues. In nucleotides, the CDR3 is TGCGGGGCCAGATACCCCGAACGCACAGATACGCAGTATTTT. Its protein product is CGARYPERTDTQYF.

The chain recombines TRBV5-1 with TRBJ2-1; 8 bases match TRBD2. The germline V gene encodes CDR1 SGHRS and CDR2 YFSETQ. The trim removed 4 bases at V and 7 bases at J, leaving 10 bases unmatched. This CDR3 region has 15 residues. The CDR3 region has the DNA TGCGCCAGCAGCCCCGAACCGGGAGGGGGTAATGAGCAGTTCTTC. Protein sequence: CASSPEPGGGNEQFF.

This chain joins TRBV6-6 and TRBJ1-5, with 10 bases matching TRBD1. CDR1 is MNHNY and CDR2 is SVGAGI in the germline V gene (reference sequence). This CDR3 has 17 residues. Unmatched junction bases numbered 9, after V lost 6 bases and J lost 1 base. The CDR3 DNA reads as TGTGCCAGCAGCGATCGGACAGGGGGTATAAGCAATCAGCCCCAGCATTTT. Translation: CASSDRTGGISNQPQHF.

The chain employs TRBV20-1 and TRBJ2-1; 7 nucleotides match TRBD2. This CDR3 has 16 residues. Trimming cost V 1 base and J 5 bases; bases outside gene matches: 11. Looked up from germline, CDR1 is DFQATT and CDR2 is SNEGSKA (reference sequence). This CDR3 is CSARARKGGLDNEQFF. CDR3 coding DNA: TGCAGTGCTAGAGCACGGAAGGGAGGGCTGGACAATGAGCAGTTCTTC.

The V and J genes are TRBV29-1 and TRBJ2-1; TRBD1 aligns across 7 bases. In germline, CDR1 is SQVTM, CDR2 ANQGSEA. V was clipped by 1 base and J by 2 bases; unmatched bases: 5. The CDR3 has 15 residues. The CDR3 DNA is TGCAGCGTTGAAGGTGGCCAGGGGGCCTACAATGAGCAGTTCTTC. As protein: CSVEGGQGAYNEQFF.

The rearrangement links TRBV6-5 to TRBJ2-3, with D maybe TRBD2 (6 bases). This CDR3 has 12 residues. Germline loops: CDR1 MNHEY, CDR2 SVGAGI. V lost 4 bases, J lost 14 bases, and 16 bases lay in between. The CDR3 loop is CASSSGNAGRYF. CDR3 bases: TGTGCCAGCAGTTCCGGGAACGCGGGGCGGTATTTT.

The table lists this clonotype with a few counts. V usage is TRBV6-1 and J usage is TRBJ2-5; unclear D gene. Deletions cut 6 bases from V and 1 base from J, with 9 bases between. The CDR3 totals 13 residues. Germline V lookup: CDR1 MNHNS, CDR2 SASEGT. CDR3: CASRPDLQETQYF. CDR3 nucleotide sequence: TGTGCCAGCAGACCGGACCTCCAAGAGACCCAGTACTTC.